A selection of T cell receptor beta chains follows, all from one sample in a study of long-term antiretroviral therapy in people with HIV. Some clones are missing from TCRdb's copy, which holds only in-frame ones; the method was immunoSEQ multiplex PCR. The sample includes more than 20,000 clones, just over 85% of them seen just once. This material consisted of unsorted PBMCs, taken 1.8 years before starting antiretroviral therapy. All receptors derive from a woman aged 30 to 39 with HIV. The CDR3 runs from the conserved cysteine through the conserved F or W. A D gene is named only where the DNA matches it firmly. Size is stated for part of the rows, as once, few or many counts, or as a class when the clone is expanded.

DNA	CDR3	V	J	size	D
TGTGCCAGCAGCTTCGGCGGGGGGGCCGGTGAGCAGTTCTTC	CASSFGGGAGEQFF	TRBV7-9	TRBJ2-1	medium-sized	TRBD2
TGTGCCAGTAGTAAACGGGAGGTTGAAAAACTGTTTTTT	CASSKREVEKLFF	TRBV19	TRBJ1-4	NA	NA
TGTGCCACCCAACAGGGGCAGGGACAGCCCCAGCATTTT	CATQQGQGQPQHF	TRBV10-3	TRBJ1-5	NA	TRBD1
TGCGCCAGCTCCTGGGCAGACCTCACCGGGGAGCTGTTTTTT	CASSWADLTGELFF	TRBV5-1	TRBJ2-2	NA	NA
TGTGCCAGCAGGGTAGGACAGGGGGAAGCTTTCTTT	CASRVGQGEAFF	TRBV28	TRBJ1-1	NA	TRBD1
TGTGCCAGCAGTGCTGACAGTACACAATATGGCTACACCTTC	CASSADSTQYGYTF	TRBV2	TRBJ1-2	NA	NA
TGTGCCAGCAGGCTGGACAGGGGACAAGAGACCCAGTACTTC	CASRLDRGQETQYF	TRBV5-4	TRBJ2-5	NA	TRBD1
TGTGCCACCAAAGAACAGGAATCGCATAATTCACCCCTCCACTTT	CATKEQESHNSPLHF	TRBV19	TRBJ1-6	NA	NA
TGTGCCAGCAGCTTAGAGGGACAGGGGGGTAGAAAACTGTTTTTT	CASSLEGQGGRKLFF	TRBV7-2	TRBJ1-4	NA	TRBD1
TGTGCCAGCAGCGTATCGCAGGGCCGGACCGGGGAGCTGTTTTTT	CASSVSQGRTGELFF	TRBV9	TRBJ2-2	NA	NA